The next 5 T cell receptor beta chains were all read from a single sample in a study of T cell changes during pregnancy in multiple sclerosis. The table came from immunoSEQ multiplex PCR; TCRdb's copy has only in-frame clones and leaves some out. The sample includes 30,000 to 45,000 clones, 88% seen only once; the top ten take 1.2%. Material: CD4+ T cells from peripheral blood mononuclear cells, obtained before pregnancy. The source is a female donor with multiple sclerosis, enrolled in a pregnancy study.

The CDR3 nucleotides are TGTGCCAGCAGCAAGGGACTAGCGGGAATCAGTTTAAGAGATACGCAGTATTTT. It is translated as CASSKGLAGISLRDTQYF. The chain carries TRBV7-9 and TRBJ2-3; 13 bases align to TRBD2. This CDR3 has 18 residues. The germline gives CDR1 SEHNR, CDR2 FQNEAQ (reference sequence). V dropped 5 bases and J dropped 5; count of bases not matched to a gene: 13.

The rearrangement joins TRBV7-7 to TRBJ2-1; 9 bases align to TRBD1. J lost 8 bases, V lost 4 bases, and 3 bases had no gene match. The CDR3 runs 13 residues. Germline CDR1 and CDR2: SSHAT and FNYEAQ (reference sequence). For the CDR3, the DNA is TGTGCCAGCAGCTCCGACAGGGGGGATGAGCAGTTCTTC. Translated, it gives CASSSDRGDEQFF.

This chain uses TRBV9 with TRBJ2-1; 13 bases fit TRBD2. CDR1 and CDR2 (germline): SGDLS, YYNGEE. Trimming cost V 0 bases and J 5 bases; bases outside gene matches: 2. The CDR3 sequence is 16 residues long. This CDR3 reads CASSVAGTSGDNEQFF. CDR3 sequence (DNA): TGTGCCAGCAGCGTAGCAGGGACTAGCGGGGACAATGAGCAGTTCTTC.

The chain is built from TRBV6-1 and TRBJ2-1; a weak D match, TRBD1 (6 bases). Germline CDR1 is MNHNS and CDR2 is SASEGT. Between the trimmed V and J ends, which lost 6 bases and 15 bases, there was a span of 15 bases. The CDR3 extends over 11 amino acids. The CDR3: CASRSTGSGFF. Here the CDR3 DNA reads TGTGCCAGCAGGTCCACAGGGTCGGGGTTCTTC.

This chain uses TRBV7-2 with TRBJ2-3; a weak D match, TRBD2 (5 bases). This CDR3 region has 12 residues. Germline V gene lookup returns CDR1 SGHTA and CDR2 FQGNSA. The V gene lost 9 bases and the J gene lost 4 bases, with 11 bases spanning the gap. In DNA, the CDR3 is TGTGCCAGGGGAGAAGGGTCAGATACGCAGTATTTT. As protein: CARGEGSDTQYF.